The rows below give T cell receptor beta chains drawn from one sample of a study of blood T cell repertoires in COVID-19. This table comes from immunoSEQ multiplex PCR, and its TCRdb copy is limited to in-frame clones, with some not included. Of about 400,000 clones detected, roughly 91% appear once; the ten largest clones hold about 4.5%. The sample comprised peripheral blood. These receptors all come from a woman in her twenties or thirties with acute or convalescent COVID-19. Both conserved end residues are part of each CDR3. A D gene is named only where the DNA matches it firmly. A clone size is listed for some rows: how often the clone was seen (once, few, many), or a class if it is expanded.

d_gene: -
abundance: -
v_gene: TRBV11-2
j_gene: TRBJ2-4
CDR3aa: CASSLGAQGSKNIQYF
CDR3nt: TGTGCCAGCAGCTTAGGGGCACAGGGCTCCAAAAACATTCAGTACTTC

d_gene: -
abundance: once
v_gene: TRBV4-1
j_gene: TRBJ2-2
CDR3aa: CASSQLEAGGRSGELFF
CDR3nt: TGCGCCAGCAGCCAACTTGAGGCCGGGGGGCGGTCCGGGGAGCTGTTTTTT

d_gene: -
abundance: -
v_gene: TRBV27
j_gene: TRBJ1-6
CDR3aa: CASSRPGGNSPLHF
CDR3nt: TGTGCCAGCAGTCGTCCCGGCGGGAATTCACCCCTCCACTTT

d_gene: -
abundance: once
v_gene: TRBV15
j_gene: TRBJ2-5
CDR3aa: CATSRGDTLQETQYF
CDR3nt: TGTGCCACCAGCAGAGGGGACACTCTCCAAGAGACCCAGTACTTC

d_gene: -
abundance: -
v_gene: TRBV2
j_gene: TRBJ1-2
CDR3aa: CASSEPYRAPYGYTF
CDR3nt: TGTGCCAGCAGTGAACCTTACAGGGCCCCATATGGCTACACCTTC

d_gene: -
abundance: -
v_gene: TRBV4-1
j_gene: TRBJ2-1
CDR3aa: CASSQVGGEQFF
CDR3nt: TGCGCCAGCAGCCAAGTGGGGGGTGAGCAGTTCTTC

d_gene: -
abundance: -
v_gene: TRBV19
j_gene: TRBJ2-6
CDR3aa: CASSLSGLGANVLTF
CDR3nt: TGTGCCAGTAGCCTCTCAGGGCTTGGGGCCAACGTCCTGACTTTC

d_gene: TRBD1
abundance: -
v_gene: TRBV2
j_gene: TRBJ2-7
CDR3aa: CASSEEQGPSYEQYF
CDR3nt: TGTGCCAGCAGTGAAGAACAGGGGCCATCCTACGAGCAGTACTTC

d_gene: TRBD2
abundance: -
v_gene: TRBV4-1
j_gene: TRBJ2-1
CDR3aa: CASSQDLAGGPYNEQFF
CDR3nt: TGCGCCAGCAGCCAAGATTTAGCGGGGGGGCCCTACAATGAGCAGTTCTTC

d_gene: -
abundance: -
v_gene: TRBV21-1
j_gene: TRBJ1-1
CDR3aa: CASAGVRDGEAFF
CDR3nt: TGTGCCAGCGCGGGGGTTAGGGATGGTGAAGCTTTCTTT

d_gene: -
abundance: -
v_gene: TRBV5-1
j_gene: TRBJ2-3
CDR3aa: CASSLGLYTDTQYF
CDR3nt: TGCGCCAGCAGCTTGGGTCTCTACACAGATACGCAGTATTTT

d_gene: TRBD1
abundance: -
v_gene: TRBV9
j_gene: TRBJ1-2
CDR3aa: CASSAGQAGYGYTF
CDR3nt: TGTGCCAGCAGCGCGGGACAGGCCGGCTATGGCTACACCTTC

d_gene: -
abundance: -
v_gene: TRBV3-1/TRBV3-2
j_gene: TRBJ2-3
CDR3aa: CASSQDAGDTQYF
CDR3nt: TGTGCCAGCAGCCAAGACGCCGGAGATACGCAGTATTTT

d_gene: TRBD1
abundance: -
v_gene: TRBV5-1
j_gene: TRBJ2-7
CDR3aa: CASSSGTAYEQYF
CDR3nt: TGCGCCAGCAGCTCGGGGACAGCCTACGAGCAGTACTTC

d_gene: TRBD1
abundance: -
v_gene: TRBV2
j_gene: TRBJ1-1
CDR3aa: CASSEYAGGFVSTEAFF
CDR3nt: TGTGCCAGCAGTGAGTATGCAGGGGGCTTCGTTAGCACTGAAGCTTTCTTT

d_gene: -
abundance: -
v_gene: TRBV6-5
j_gene: TRBJ2-6
CDR3aa: CASSYSMALGANVLTF
CDR3nt: TGTGCCAGCAGTTACTCGATGGCCCTCGGGGCCAACGTCCTGACTTTC

d_gene: -
abundance: -
v_gene: TRBV5-4
j_gene: TRBJ1-1
CDR3aa: CASSSGPRDTEAFF
CDR3nt: TGTGCCAGCAGCAGCGGACCGAGGGACACTGAAGCTTTCTTT

d_gene: TRBD2
abundance: -
v_gene: TRBV7-9
j_gene: TRBJ2-3
CDR3aa: CASSSGTSGGASTDTQYF
CDR3nt: TGTGCCAGCAGCTCCGGGACTAGCGGGGGGGCTAGCACAGATACGCAGTATTTT